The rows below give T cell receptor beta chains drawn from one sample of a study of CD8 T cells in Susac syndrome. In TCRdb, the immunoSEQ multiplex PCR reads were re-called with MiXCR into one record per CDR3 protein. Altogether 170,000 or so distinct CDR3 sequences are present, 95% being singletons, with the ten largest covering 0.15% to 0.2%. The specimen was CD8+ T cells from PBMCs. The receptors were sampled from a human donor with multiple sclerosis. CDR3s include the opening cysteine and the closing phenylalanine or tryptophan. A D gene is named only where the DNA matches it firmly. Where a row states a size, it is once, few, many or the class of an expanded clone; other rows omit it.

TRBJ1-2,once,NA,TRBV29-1,CSVEGTNYGYTF,TGCAGCGTCGAAGGGACTAACTATGGCTACACCTTC
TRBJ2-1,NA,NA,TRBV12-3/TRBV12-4,CASTSFWTQQFF,TGTGCCAGCACATCGTTCTGGACACAGCAGTTCTTC
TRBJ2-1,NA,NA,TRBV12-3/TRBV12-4,CASSFPAGNVNEQFF,TGTGCCAGCAGTTTCCCGGCGGGAAACGTCAATGAGCAGTTCTTC
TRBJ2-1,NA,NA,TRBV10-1,CASSGPGHEGVQFF,TGCGCCAGCAGTGGCCCGGGACACGAAGGGGTGCAGTTCTTC
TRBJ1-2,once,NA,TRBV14,CASNFPSYGYTF,TGTGCCAGCAATTTCCCCTCCTATGGCTACACCTTC
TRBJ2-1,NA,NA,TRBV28,CASSLFNEQFF,TGTGCCAGCAGTTTATTCAATGAGCAGTTCTTC
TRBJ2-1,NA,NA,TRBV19,CASRVGNNEQFF,TGTGCCAGTAGAGTGGGCAACAATGAGCAGTTCTTC
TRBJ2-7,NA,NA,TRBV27,CASSANYEQYF,TGTGCCAGCAGTGCCAACTACGAGCAGTACTTC
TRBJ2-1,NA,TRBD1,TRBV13,CASSLAGTGGHEQFF,TGTGCCAGCAGCTTAGCAGGGACAGGGGGCCATGAGCAGTTCTTC
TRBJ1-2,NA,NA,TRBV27,CASSFEGYHGYTF,TGTGCCAGCAGTTTCGAGGGGTACCATGGCTACACCTTC
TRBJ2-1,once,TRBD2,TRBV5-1,CASGTSGRAIGNEQFF,TGCGCCAGCGGGACTAGCGGGAGGGCCATCGGCAATGAGCAGTTCTTC
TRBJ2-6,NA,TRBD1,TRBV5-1,CASSTGAGANVLTF,TGCGCCAGCAGTACAGGGGCCGGGGCCAACGTCCTGACTTTC
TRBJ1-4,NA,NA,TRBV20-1,CSARDRVLGEKLFF,TGCAGTGCTAGAGACAGGGTTCTCGGCGAAAAACTGTTTTTT
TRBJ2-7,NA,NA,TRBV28,CASSLWLGRYYEQYF,TGTGCCAGCAGTTTATGGCTCGGCAGATACTACGAGCAGTACTTC
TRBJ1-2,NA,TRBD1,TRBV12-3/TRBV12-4,CASNTGDRGFSYGYTF,TGTGCCAGCAATACAGGAGACAGGGGATTTAGCTATGGCTACACCTTC
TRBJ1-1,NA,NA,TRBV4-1,CASSQERSTEAFF,TGCGCCAGCAGCCAAGAGCGGTCTACTGAAGCTTTCTTT
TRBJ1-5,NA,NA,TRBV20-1,CSAREAREPQHF,TGCAGTGCTAGGGAGGCTAGGGAGCCCCAGCATTTT
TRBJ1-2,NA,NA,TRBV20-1,CSARGQGLDYGYTF,TGCAGTGCTAGAGGACAAGGGCTAGACTATGGCTACACCTTC
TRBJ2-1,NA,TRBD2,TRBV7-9,CASSLVGSGGTEQFF,TGTGCCAGCAGCTTAGTGGGTAGCGGGGGGACGGAGCAGTTCTTC
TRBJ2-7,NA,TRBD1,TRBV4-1,CASSFRLPGTDPYEQYF,TGCGCCAGCAGCTTCAGATTACCCGGGACAGATCCCTACGAGCAGTACTTC
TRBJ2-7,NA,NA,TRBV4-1,CASSQDVAGYEQYF,TGCGCCAGCAGCCAAGATGTGGCAGGCTACGAGCAGTACTTC
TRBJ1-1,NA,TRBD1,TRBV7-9,CASSFADRESPEAFF,TGTGCCAGCAGCTTCGCTGACAGGGAGTCCCCTGAAGCTTTCTTT
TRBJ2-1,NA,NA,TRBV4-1,CASSQEGGGEEQFF,TGCGCCAGCAGCCAAGAAGGCGGCGGTGAGGAGCAGTTCTTC
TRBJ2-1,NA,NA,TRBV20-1,CSAARQAGNEQFF,TGCAGTGCTGCGCGACAGGCCGGCAATGAGCAGTTCTTC
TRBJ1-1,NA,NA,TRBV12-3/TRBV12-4,CASSLESRGSTEAFF,TGTGCCAGCAGTTTAGAGAGTAGGGGAAGCACTGAAGCTTTCTTT
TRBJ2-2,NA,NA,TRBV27,CASSFSSTGELFF,TGTGCCAGCAGTTTCTCCTCCACCGGGGAGCTGTTTTTT
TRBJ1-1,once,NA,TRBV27,CASSLTTGNTEAFF,TGTGCCAGCAGTTTAACCACAGGGAACACTGAAGCTTTCTTT
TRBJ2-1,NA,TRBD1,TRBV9,CASSVGDSSYNEQFF,TGTGCCAGCAGCGTAGGGGACAGCTCCTACAATGAGCAGTTCTTC
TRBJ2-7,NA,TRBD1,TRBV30,CAWSSGTDYEQYF,TGTGCCTGGAGTTCAGGGACAGACTACGAGCAGTACTTC
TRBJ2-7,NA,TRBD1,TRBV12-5,CASGLGDRVQDF,TGTGCTAGTGGTTTGGGGGACAGGGTCCAGGACTTC
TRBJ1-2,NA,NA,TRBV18,CASSTPIGYTF,TGTGCCAGCTCAACTCCGATTGGCTACACCTTC
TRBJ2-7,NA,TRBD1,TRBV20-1,CSARPDRVYEQYF,TGCAGTGCTAGACCGGACAGGGTGTACGAGCAGTACTTC
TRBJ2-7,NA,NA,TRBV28,CASSLSKRGYEQYF,TGTGCCAGCAGTTTATCGAAGAGGGGCTACGAGCAGTACTTC
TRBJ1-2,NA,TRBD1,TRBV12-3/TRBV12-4,CASSRGNGYTF,TGTGCCAGTTCCAGGGGGAATGGCTACACCTTC
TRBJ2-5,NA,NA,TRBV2,CATSTDQETQYF,TGTGCCACCTCGACAGACCAAGAGACCCAGTACTTC
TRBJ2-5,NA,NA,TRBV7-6,CASSAEGTLYQETQYF,TGTGCCAGCAGCGCGGAAGGGACACTGTACCAAGAGACCCAGTACTTC
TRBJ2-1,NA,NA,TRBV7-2,CASSFREASSYNEQFF,TGTGCCAGCAGCTTTAGGGAGGCGAGCTCCTACAATGAGCAGTTCTTC
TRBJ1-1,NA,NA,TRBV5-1,CASRRIQGFTEAFF,TGCGCCAGCAGGAGGATACAGGGATTCACTGAAGCTTTCTTT
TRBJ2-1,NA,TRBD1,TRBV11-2,CASSLGQGLGNPSYNEQFF,TGTGCCAGCAGCTTAGGACAGGGTTTAGGAAACCCCTCCTACAATGAGCAGTTCTTC
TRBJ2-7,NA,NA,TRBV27,CASSVEAYSEQYF,TGTGCCAGCAGTGTGGAGGCCTACTCCGAGCAGTACTTC
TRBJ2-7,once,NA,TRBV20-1,CSARDYYEQYF,TGCAGTGCTAGAGATTACTACGAGCAGTACTTC
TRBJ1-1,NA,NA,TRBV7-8,CASSLPMNTEAFF,TGTGCCAGCAGCTTACCCATGAACACTGAAGCTTTCTTT
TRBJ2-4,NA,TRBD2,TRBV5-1,CASSPGTSGSRDF,TGCGCCAGCAGCCCCGGGACTAGCGGGAGCCGCGACTTC
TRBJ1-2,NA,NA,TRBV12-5,CASGPPGRDYGYTF,TGTGCTAGTGGCCCCCCGGGTAGGGACTATGGCTACACCTTC
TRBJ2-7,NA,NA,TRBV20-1,CSARVAGWGYEQYF,TGCAGTGCTAGAGTGGCAGGGTGGGGATACGAGCAGTACTTC
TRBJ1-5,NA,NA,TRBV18,CASSPPTIGDQPQHF,TGTGCCAGCTCACCACCGACCATTGGGGATCAGCCCCAGCATTTT
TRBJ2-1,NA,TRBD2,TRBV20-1,CSANPVEREGRYNEQFF,TGCAGTGCCAATCCCGTCGAGCGGGAGGGGCGCTACAATGAGCAGTTCTTC
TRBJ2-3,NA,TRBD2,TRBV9,CASSASGSTDTQYF,TGTGCCAGCAGCGCTAGCGGTAGCACAGATACGCAGTATTTT